This TCR beta chain was found in a study of T-cell memory formation after mild COVID-19. Study outcomes and limitations: Clones that contracted clustered mainly in CM and EM if CD4+ and in EMRA if CD8+. Researchers could not confirm that second-wave clones peaking on day 37 targeted SARS-CoV-2. While clones contracting from day 15 to 85 were balanced between CD4 and CD8, later expanders leaned CD4+.

Each CDR3 protein gets one entry after TCRdb re-called the 5' RACE reads with MiXCR. This sample has about 420,000 distinct CDR3 sequences, with under 25% found just once. This clonotype has just a few counts. Its antigen is currently unknown. Trimming removed 4 bases from V and 10 bases from J; junction bases left unmatched: 6. Germline CDR1 reads LGHDT; CDR2 reads YNNKEL (reference sequence). The CDR3 spans 15 residues. This chain links TRBV3-1 with TRBJ2-1; 14 positions match TRBD2. The sample consisted of PBMCs or a T cell subset sorted from them (not recorded which). The sequence was collected from an adult woman who had mild COVID-19 (a few samples of this study predate the infection). Cell type and time point are not known. Here the CDR3 DNA reads TGTGCCAGCAGCCTTGGACTAGCGGGGGGAATGGAGCAGTTCTTC. It specifies CASSLGLAGGMEQFF.